The clone carrying this T cell receptor (beta chain) occurred many times. Its specificity is unknown. CDR3 length: 14 residues. Germline loops: CDR1 SGHAT, CDR2 FQNNGV. V lost 5 bases, J lost 5 bases, and 15 bases lay in between. The data derive from a study of T cell repertoires in cytomegalovirus infection. Across the whole study: An indication of both CMV infection and matching HLA type came from public TCR beta signatures. Study-wide results and limits: Cumulative public TCR beta family frequency identified carriers of CMV plus the relevant HLA.

TCRdb re-analysed the reads in MiXCR, keeping a single row per CDR3 protein. Of about 230,000 distinct CDR3 sequences in the sample, 22% are singletons; the top ten hold roughly 20%. The material sequenced was CD8+ T cells from PBMCs. The receptor's source is a human donor in good health (CMV status not recorded). Some clones in this sample may be carry-over from other donors' samples. The chain has TRBV11-2 and TRBJ1-1; D uncertain. CDR3 sequence: CASSLNSGGTEAFF. The CDR3 coding sequence is TGTGCCAGCAGCCTCAACTCCGGCGGAACTGAAGCTTTCTTT.